Below, one T cell receptor (beta chain) is given with its context. Antigen: not known. V lost 0 bases to trimming and J lost 0 bases; unmatched junction nucleotides: 3. Germline V gene data show CDR1 as SGHNT and CDR2 as YYREEE (reference sequence). The CDR3 extends over 16 amino acids. Vbeta (60) and Jbeta (13) primers were used in the PCR. Clones were read by immunoSEQ multiplex PCR, and TCRdb kept only the in-frame ones, dropping some. The sample lists more than 100,000 clones; 80% were seen once. The data belong to a study of cytomegalovirus exposure and HLA in healthy donors. Findings and limits, study-wide: Later analysis revealed greater clonal expansion in HLA-associated TCR beta chains than in equally common others. Later on, analysis showed that most CMV-associated TCR beta chains appeared to be HLA-restricted.

This rearrangement joins TRBV5-4 to TRBJ2-3; 8 nucleotides align to TRBD1. The TCR was taken from a man in his forties in good health and CMV-seronegative. The sample consisted of PBMCs. The CDR3 DNA follows: TGTGCCAGCAGCTTGGGTCAGGGGGCTAGCACAGATACGCAGTATTTT. Its translation: CASSLGQGASTDTQYF.